This T cell receptor beta chain was identified during a study of T cells in localized non-small cell lung cancer (dated by TCRdb to about 2020). Regarding the complete study: The study examined T cell repertoires in 236 patients with early-stage NSCLC and compared tumors with uninvolved tumor-adjacent lungs. The cohort was made up of 200 to 250 treatment-naive NSCLC patients whose localized lung tumors had been resected. A mean age of about 66 years was recorded for the NSCLC patients, of whom 120 to 150 were male and 95 to 110 were female. What the research found in general, with its limitations: Higher T cell density in blood was associated with longer overall survival, whereas higher clonality in adjacent lung was associated with shorter survival. Uninvolved tumor-adjacent lung showed the highest T cell clonality, higher than tumor, which suggests more focused antigenic responses in the uninvolved tumor-adjacent lung. Of the top 100 tumor clones, a median of 57 were detected in paired uninvolved adjacent lung; 28 were also among that lung's top 100. Because the study design was exploratory, TCR variables were selected using unadjusted p-values without false-discovery rate correction. Because multi-region sequencing of the tumors was not done, intratumor heterogeneity could not be ruled out.

At diagnosis, peripheral blood, uninvolved tumor-adjacent lung and tumor were collected and stored as a combination of fresh-frozen and FFPE material. For TCR repertoire profiling, the blood samples were analyzed as peripheral blood mononuclear cells. TCR beta CDR3 regions were sequenced from DNA using the immunoSEQ Assay. Regarding the original processing steps: To compute T cell density, TCR beta template counts were normalized to usable DNA, which was estimated by amplifying housekeeping genes. Richness was estimated using the preseqR package, with extrapolation to 400,000 templates for PBMC samples and to 120,000 templates for tissue samples. Clonality was defined as one minus Pielou's evenness. To identify tissue-enriched TCRs, differential abundance testing was run on productive amino-acid clonotypes with a minimum total count of 5 and an alpha of 0.1. The Jaccard Index and the Morisita Overlap Index were used to measure repertoire overlap between compartments. GLIPH grouped TCR beta CDR3s together with public tetramer-defined viral CDR3s, and a viral motif had to include at least three viral sequences and show V-gene enrichment. TCRdb retrieved this table from immuneACCESS and kept in-frame rearrangements only. Not all clones are present; in checked studies, unresolved V genes account for under half, and no reason is known for the remainder. The DNA was the basis for D and trimming; V, J and clone size are from that table. This sample gives 75,000 to 90,000 clones in total; roughly 81% of them show up just once. Of the sample, roughly 3% falls within the top ten clones.

As concerns this clone: The antigen this receptor binds is unknown. At one end, the junction sequence differs from germline, possibly due to a read error.

This sequence originates from a man between 35 and 75 years old with stage I lung adenocarcinoma. Sequencing used peripheral blood, obtained before any cancer treatment.

The CDR3 region: CASSFGLSNNEQFF. At the DNA level, the sequence is TGTGCCAGCAGCTTCGGGCTCTCCAACAATGAGCAGTTCTTC. The sequence is built from TRBV7-2 and TRBJ2-1; no D gene call is confident. The CDR3 numbers 14 residues from cysteine through phenylalanine. Only the CDR3 portion is preserved as DNA: 42 bases, with reading frame beginning at the first base. The germline V gene gives CDR1 as SGHTA and CDR2 as FQGNSA.